These T cell receptor beta chains were read from a single sample in a study of T-cell reconstitution after alpha-beta-depleted transplantation in children. TCRdb recomputed calls from the PCR reads with MiXCR, one row per CDR3 protein. The table records some 840,000 distinct CDR3 sequences, 16% of them present only once. Material: PBMCs, mostly from graft donor cells, obtained 360 days after TCRalphabeta/CD19-depleted stem cell transplant. These receptors all stem from a male patient younger than 18 who had a stem cell transplant for acute lymphoblastic leukemia, so the T cells may come from the graft donor. The CDR3 runs from the conserved cysteine through the conserved F or W. The D gene is left open where the match is weak. The size entry is marked missing in some rows and otherwise reads once, few, many or a size class.

v_gene	d_gene	abundance	j_gene	CDR3aa	CDR3nt
TRBV7-2	.	few	TRBJ2-7	CASSLIAVYEQYF	TGTGCCAGCAGCTTAATTGCCGTCTACGAGCAGTACTTC
TRBV25-1	.	.	TRBJ1-2	CASSAKVAGLYGYTF	TGTGCCAGCAGTGCCAAGGTGGCAGGGCTCTATGGCTACACCTTC
TRBV20-1	TRBD2	few	TRBJ2-3	CSATKREVGTDTQYF	TGCAGTGCGACTAAGCGGGAGGTGGGCACAGATACGCAGTATTTT
TRBV12-3/TRBV12-4	.	.	TRBJ2-1	CASRDLRRGNEQFF	TGTGCCAGCAGGGACCTCCGGCGGGGCAATGAGCAGTTCTTC
TRBV4-1	TRBD2	.	TRBJ2-3	CASSQGVVAGKRETQYF	TGCGCCAGCAGCCAAGGGGTGGTAGCGGGAAAAAGGGAGACGCAGTATTTT
TRBV20-1	.	.	TRBJ1-1	CSATRQHEAFF	TGCAGTGCTACCAGACAGCATGAAGCTTTCTTT
TRBV7-2	.	few	TRBJ2-7	CASSLGLGGAGEQYF	TGTGCCAGCAGCTTAGGGCTTGGGGGAGCTGGCGAGCAGTACTTC
TRBV10-2	.	few	TRBJ2-7	CASQNQYEQYF	TGCGCCAGCCAGAACCAGTACGAGCAGTACTTC
TRBV4-1	.	.	TRBJ2-7	CASSQGDHSYEQYF	TGCGCCAGCAGCCAGGGTGATCACTCCTACGAGCAGTACTTC
TRBV29-1	.	many	TRBJ2-1	CSVERDSVNEQFF	TGCAGCGTTGAAAGGGACTCCGTCAATGAGCAGTTCTTC
TRBV7-9	.	few	TRBJ2-7	CASSLDSTRYEQYF	TGTGCCAGCAGCTTGGACTCCACCCGCTACGAGCAGTACTTC
TRBV2	TRBD1	.	TRBJ1-2	CASSEALTGGDYGYTF	TGTGCCAGCAGTGAAGCGCTGACAGGGGGTGACTATGGCTACACCTTC
TRBV5-1	.	.	TRBJ2-7	CASSLEQGTYEQYF	TGCGCCAGCAGCTTGGAGCAGGGAACCTACGAGCAGTACTTC
TRBV7-2	.	.	TRBJ2-1	CASGVGWGLNEQFF	TGTGCCAGCGGCGTCGGGTGGGGTCTCAATGAGCAGTTCTTC
TRBV4-1	.	many	TRBJ1-5	CASSLEASNQPQHF	TGCGCCAGCAGCCTAGAGGCTAGCAATCAGCCCCAGCATTTT
TRBV4-1	.	few	TRBJ1-2	CASSPTTTNYGYTF	TGCGCCAGCAGCCCGACGACAACTAACTATGGCTACACCTTC
TRBV28	.	.	TRBJ2-1	CASRAHSSYNEQFF	TGTGCCAGCAGGGCCCACAGCTCCTACAATGAGCAGTTCTTC
TRBV5-5	.	.	TRBJ2-3	CASSPRALRTDTQYF	TGTGCCAGCAGCCCCCGGGCCTTACGCACAGATACGCAGTATTTT
TRBV29-1	TRBD1	many	TRBJ1-2	CSVAGTGYGYTF	TGCAGCGTCGCTGGGACAGGGTATGGCTACACCTTC